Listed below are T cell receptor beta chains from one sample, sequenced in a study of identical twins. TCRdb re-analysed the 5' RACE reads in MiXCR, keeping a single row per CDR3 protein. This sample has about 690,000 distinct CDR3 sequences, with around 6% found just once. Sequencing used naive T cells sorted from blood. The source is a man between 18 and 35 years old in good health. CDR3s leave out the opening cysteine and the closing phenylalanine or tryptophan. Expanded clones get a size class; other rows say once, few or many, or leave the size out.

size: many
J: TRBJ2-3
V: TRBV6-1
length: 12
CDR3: ASSTSAAPDTQY

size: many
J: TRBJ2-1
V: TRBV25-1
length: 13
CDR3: ASRERESSYNEQF

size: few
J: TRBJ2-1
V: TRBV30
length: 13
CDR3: AWSDGTRARNEQF

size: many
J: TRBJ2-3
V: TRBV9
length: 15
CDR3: ASSVGPSASSTDTQY

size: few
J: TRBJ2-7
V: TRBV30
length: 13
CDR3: AWTEGTGHLYEQY

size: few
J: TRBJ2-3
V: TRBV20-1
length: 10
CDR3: SAEQGTDTQY

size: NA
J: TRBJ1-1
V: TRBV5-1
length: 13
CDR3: ASSLGAGVETEAF

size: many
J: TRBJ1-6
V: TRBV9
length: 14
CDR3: ASSVGILGLSSPLH

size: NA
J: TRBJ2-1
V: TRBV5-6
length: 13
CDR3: ASSWEGTGGAGQF

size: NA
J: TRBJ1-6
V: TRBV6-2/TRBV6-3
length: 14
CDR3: ASSTDRGRRDSPLH

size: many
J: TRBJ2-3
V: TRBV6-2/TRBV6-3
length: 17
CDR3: ASSDPPIRLEYSTDTQY

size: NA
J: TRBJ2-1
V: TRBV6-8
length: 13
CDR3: ASINRDTSHNEQF

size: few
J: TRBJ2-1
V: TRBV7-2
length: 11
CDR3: ASSLRTSGATF

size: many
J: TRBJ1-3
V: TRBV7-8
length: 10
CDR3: ASSLSQATIY

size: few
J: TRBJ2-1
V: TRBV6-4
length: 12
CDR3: ASRIHSLYNEQF

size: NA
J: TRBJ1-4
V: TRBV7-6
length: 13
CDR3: ASSLRADNNEKLF

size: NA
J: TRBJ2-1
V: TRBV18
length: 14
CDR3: ASSPPGGRAYNEQF

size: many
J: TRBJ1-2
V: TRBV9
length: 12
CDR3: ASSVVGDNYGYT

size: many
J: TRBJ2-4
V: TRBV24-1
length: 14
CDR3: ATSDVKGESKNIQY

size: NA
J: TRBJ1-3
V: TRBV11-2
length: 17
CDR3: ASSLVVAGQASSGNTIY

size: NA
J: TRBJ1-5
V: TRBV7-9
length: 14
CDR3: ASSSGTVGGNQPQH

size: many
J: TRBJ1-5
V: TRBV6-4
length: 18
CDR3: ARRDGSLLLRRLSNQPQH

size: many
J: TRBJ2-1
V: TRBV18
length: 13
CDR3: ASSPPGLATNEQF

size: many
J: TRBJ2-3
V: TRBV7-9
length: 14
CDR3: ASSEETSLVSDTQY

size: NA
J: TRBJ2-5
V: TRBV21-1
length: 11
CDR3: ASSLLKLETQY

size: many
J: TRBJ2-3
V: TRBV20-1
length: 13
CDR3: SAPDRASFGDTQY

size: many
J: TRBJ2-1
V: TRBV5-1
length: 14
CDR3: ASSYRQGGGYNEQF

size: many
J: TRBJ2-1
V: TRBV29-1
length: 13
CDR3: SVDVGGSSYNEQF